The 9 T cell receptor beta chains below come from one sample, sequenced in a study of blood T cell repertoires in COVID-19. The protocol was immunoSEQ multiplex PCR, while the TCRdb copy is restricted to in-frame clones and leaves out a portion. The table lists some 50,000 clones, about 86% of them singletons. The sequenced material came from peripheral blood. The receptor source for this set is a human donor in a cohort sampled during active COVID-19.

The J gene is TRBJ1-4, the V gene TRBV6-5, with TRBD1 identical over 8 bases. The CDR3 contains 13 residues. In germline, CDR1 is MNHEY, CDR2 SVGAGI. J gave up 7 bases and V 5 bases, and 3 bases lay outside the gene matches. CDR3 amino acids: CASSRQGSEKLFF. CDR3 in DNA: TGTGCCAGCAGTAGACAGGGGAGTGAAAAACTGTTTTTT.

This chain links TRBV27 with TRBJ2-1, with 8 bases matching TRBD2. The CDR3 runs to 14 residues. The germline V gene encodes CDR1 MNHEY and CDR2 SMNVEV (reference sequence). Unmatched junction bases numbered 9, after V lost 7 bases and J lost 7 bases. CDR3 coding DNA: TGTGCCAGCAACGTCTTGGGACTAGTTAATGAGCAGTTCTTC. Translation: CASNVLGLVNEQFF.

The chain uses TRBV5-1 and TRBJ2-7; D might be TRBD1 (7 bases). The ends were cut back, 2 bases at V and 5 bases at J, with 11 bases in the middle. The germline V gene has CDR1 SGHRS and CDR2 YFSETQ. The CDR3 sequence is 13 residues long. CDR3 sequence reads: CASSFQGGDEQYF. The CDR3 DNA reads as TGCGCCAGCAGCTTTCAGGGGGGCGACGAGCAGTACTTC.

The gene calls are TRBV7-2 and TRBJ1-1; D is ambiguous. Germline assignment: CDR1 SGHTA and CDR2 FQGNSA. Trimming pared 6 bases from V and 6 bases from J, leaving 11 bases between. This CDR3 region has 12 residues. CDR3 region: CASRLLTAEAFF. The CDR3 DNA is TGTGCCAGCAGGTTATTAACAGCTGAAGCTTTCTTT. Together with reference TRBV7-2 and TRBJ1-1, the CDR3 gives the full variable domain: GAGVSQSPSNKVTEKGKDVELRCDPISGHTALYWYRQSLGQGLEFLIYFQGNSAPDKSGLPSDRFSAERTGGSVSTLTIQRTQQEDSAVYLCASRLLTAEAFFGQGTRLTVV.

V gene TRBV7-9 combines with J gene TRBJ1-2, with 11 bases matching TRBD1. The CDR3 has 14 residues. Germline loops: CDR1 SEHNR, CDR2 FQNEAQ (reference sequence). The junction had 4 bases not matched to a gene; V was cut back by 5 bases and J by 5 bases. The CDR3 bases are TGTGCCAGCAGCCCCGGGACAGGGGGGTATGGCTACACCTTC. It codes for CASSPGTGGYGYTF.

This chain links TRBV14 with TRBJ2-7; D may be TRBD2 (5 bases). The CDR3 extends over 14 amino acids. Per the germline V gene, CDR1 is SGHDN and CDR2 is FVKESK. Trimming left V 4 bases short and J 6 bases short, with 16 bases between. The CDR3 DNA sequence: TGTGCCAGCAGCCCTCAGCGGCAGTTAGGCGAGCAGTACTTC. Translated: CASSPQRQLGEQYF. The full variable domain, its missing parts supplied by reference TRBV14 and TRBJ2-7, is EAGVTQFPSHSVIEKGQTVTLRCDPISGHDNLYWYRRVMGKEIKFLLHFVKESKQDESGMPNNRFLAERTGGTYSTLKVQPAELEDSGVYFCASSPQRQLGEQYFGPGTRLTVT.

The chain couples TRBV5-1 to TRBJ2-7, with D possibly being TRBD2 (5 bases). CDR1 and CDR2 from the germline V gene are SGHRS and YFSETQ. This CDR3 contains 15 residues. Trimming cost V 4 bases and J 3 bases, with 17 bases left between them. The CDR3 sequence is CASSLAGIQYYEQYF. The CDR3 DNA reads TGCGCCAGCAGCCTTGCCGGGATACAATACTACGAGCAGTACTTC.

This chain joins TRBV3-1 (or the pseudogene TRBV3-2) and TRBJ2-7, with 9 bases that match TRBD1. There are 15 residues in the CDR3. The V segment lost 2 bases and the J segment 2 bases; nucleotides outside the gene matches: 4. Germline CDR1 reads LGHDT; CDR2 reads YNNKEL (reference sequence). The CDR3 spells CASSQSRDRAYEQYF. DNA of the CDR3: TGTGCCAGCAGCCAAAGCCGGGACAGGGCCTACGAGCAGTACTTC.

V usage is TRBV19 and J usage is TRBJ2-3; D gene unclear. The CDR3 spans 14 residues. Deletions cut 3 bases from V and 6 bases from J, with 13 bases between. Germline lookup yields CDR1 LNHDA and CDR2 SQIVND (reference sequence). The CDR3 DNA reads TGTGCCAGTAGTATGCGGAGCCTCCAGGATACGCAGTATTTT. It codes for CASSMRSLQDTQYF.